Sequencing of this TCR beta chain was carried out in a study of OX40 agonist ivuxolimab in advanced cancers. V was pared by 2 bases and J by 5 bases, with 18 bases between. Germline loops: CDR1 ENHRY, CDR2 SYGVKD. The CDR3 has 16 residues. Data came from immunoSEQ multiplex PCR; TCRdb stores just in-frame clones and leaves some out. The sample yields 97,000 or so clones, around 87% seen once. The chain has TRBV10-3 and TRBJ2-5; D could derive from TRBD1 or TRBD2 (6 bases each). This sequence was found in an adult with an advanced solid tumor such as melanoma, head and neck, liver or kidney cancer. Here the sequenced sample was CD4+ or CD8+ T cells sorted from blood, taken in a trial of the OX40 agonist ivuxolimab. CDR3 sequence reads: CAISERGEVREETQYF. DNA of the CDR3: TGTGCCATCAGTGAGAGGGGGGAGGTACGTGAGGAGACCCAGTACTTC.